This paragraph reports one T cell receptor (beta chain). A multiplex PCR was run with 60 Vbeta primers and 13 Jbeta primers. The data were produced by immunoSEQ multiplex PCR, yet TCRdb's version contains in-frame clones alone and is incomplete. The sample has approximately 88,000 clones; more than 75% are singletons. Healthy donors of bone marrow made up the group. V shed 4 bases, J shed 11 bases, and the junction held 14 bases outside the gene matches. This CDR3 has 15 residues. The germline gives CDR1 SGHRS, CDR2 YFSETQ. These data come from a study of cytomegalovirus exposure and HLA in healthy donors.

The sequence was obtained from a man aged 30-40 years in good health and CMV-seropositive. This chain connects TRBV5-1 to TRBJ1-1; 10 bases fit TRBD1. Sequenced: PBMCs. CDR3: CASSIPGQGSPTAFF. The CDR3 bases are TGCGCCAGCAGCATACCGGGACAGGGGTCCCCCACGGCTTTCTTT.